A selection of T cell receptor beta chains follows, all from one sample in a study of cytomegalovirus exposure and HLA in healthy donors. TCRdb keeps only in-frame clones here, not all; method: immunoSEQ multiplex PCR. The repertoire holds some 120,000 clones, with roughly 79% as singletons. The sequenced sample was PBMCs. The receptors were gathered from a man aged 25-40 years in good health and CMV-seronegative. Both conserved end residues are part of each CDR3. D genes are given only for firm matches. Some rows mark clone size as missing; the rest say once, few, many or name a class of expanded clone.

NA	TRBV11-2	TRBJ2-2	NA	TGTGCCAGCAGCTTAGTGGGGCGGGATGGGAACACCGGGGAGCTGTTTTTT	CASSLVGRDGNTGELFF
few	TRBV27	TRBJ2-1	TRBD1	TGTGCCAGCAGGCAGGGGGCGCCGCTGAATGAGCAGTTCTTC	CASRQGAPLNEQFF
NA	TRBV5-1	TRBJ2-3	NA	TGCGCCAGCAGCTTGGGGTGGGGAGACACAGATACGCAGTATTTT	CASSLGWGDTDTQYF
NA	TRBV28	TRBJ2-7	NA	TGTGCCAGCAGTTCTCTAGTAGGGACACTAAAAGCAACGGCGCTCGAGCAGTACTTC	CASSSLVGTLKATALEQYF
NA	TRBV7-6	TRBJ2-5	TRBD1	TGTGCCAGCAGCTTAGCGGGACAGGTTGTCGAGACCCAGTACTTC	CASSLAGQVVETQYF
NA	TRBV7-9	TRBJ2-5	TRBD2	TGTGCCAGCAGCCCCCCGGGGACTAGTCAAGAGACCCAGTACTTC	CASSPPGTSQETQYF
few	TRBV28	TRBJ2-7	TRBD1	TGTGCCAGCAGTTCCGACAGGGGGGGCGACGAGCAGTACTTC	CASSSDRGGDEQYF
NA	TRBV9	TRBJ1-6	NA	TGTGCCAGCAGCGTAGAGCCCTCCTCGGGTCCCCTCCACTTT	CASSVEPSSGPLHF
NA	TRBV9	TRBJ2-2	TRBD2	TGTGCCAGCAGCGGAGGGACTAGCGGGGCCGGGGAGCTGTTTTTT	CASSGGTSGAGELFF
NA	TRBV10-3	TRBJ2-1	TRBD2	TGTGCCATCAGTGACTCGCGGGGGAGCTCCTACAATGAGCAGTTCTTC	CAISDSRGSSYNEQFF
NA	TRBV6-5	TRBJ1-2	NA	TGTGCCAGCAGCCGACTGACTAACTATGGCTACACCTTC	CASSRLTNYGYTF
NA	TRBV30	TRBJ2-5	NA	TGTGCCTGGAGTGCGATACACCAGGGGTTCCAAGAGACCCAGTACTTC	CAWSAIHQGFQETQYF
few	TRBV6-5	TRBJ1-2	NA	TGTGCCAGCAGTTCTCGCGACAGCCGAGGCACCTTC	CASSSRDSRGTF
few	TRBV7-9	TRBJ2-7	TRBD1	TGTGCCAGCAGCACCCGACAGGGATTAGGGTACGAGCAGTACTTC	CASSTRQGLGYEQYF
NA	TRBV19	TRBJ1-5	NA	TGTGCCAGTAGTTCTCCGCCGGGACAAATCAATCAGCCCCAGCATTTT	CASSSPPGQINQPQHF
few	TRBV5-4	TRBJ2-5	NA	TGTGCCAGCAGCTCTCCCGGGGGCCAAGAGACCCAGTACTTC	CASSSPGGQETQYF
NA	TRBV9	TRBJ1-5	TRBD1	TGTGCCAGCAGCGCTGACAGGGGCGATGATCAGCCCCAGCATTTT	CASSADRGDDQPQHF
NA	TRBV15	TRBJ1-1	TRBD1	TGTGCCACCAGTCGGGACAGGTCCCCTGAAGCTTTCTTT	CATSRDRSPEAFF
NA	TRBV6-6	TRBJ2-5	NA	TGTGCCAGCAGTTACTCGACTCAGAGAGAGACCCAGTACTTC	CASSYSTQRETQYF
NA	TRBV30	TRBJ1-1	NA	TGTGCCTGGAGGTTCGAAGAGCCGAACACTGAAGCTTTCTTT	CAWRFEEPNTEAFF
NA	TRBV9	TRBJ1-2	NA	TGTGCCAGCAGCGCGGCTAGTCCCAGGGCCCGTGGCTACACCTTC	CASSAASPRARGYTF
few	TRBV6-5	TRBJ2-3	NA	TGTGCCAGCAGCCTTAACCGCTGGAGCTCTTTGCAGTATTTT	CASSLNRWSSLQYF
NA	TRBV5-1	TRBJ2-3	NA	TGCGCCAGCAGCCCACATACAGGGCCCATTTTCACAGATACGCAGTATTTT	CASSPHTGPIFTDTQYF
NA	TRBV11-2	TRBJ1-1	NA	TGTGCCAGCAGCCTTAGGGACGGGAGGCTGAACACTGAAGCTTTCTTT	CASSLRDGRLNTEAFF
NA	TRBV6-4	TRBJ1-1	TRBD1	TGTGCCAGCAGTGTCGAACCGGGACAGGGGACTGAAGCTTTCTTT	CASSVEPGQGTEAFF
NA	TRBV7-2	TRBJ2-3	TRBD2	TGTGCCAGCAGCTACAGCGGGAGTGGTGGCACAGATACGCAGTATTTT	CASSYSGSGGTDTQYF
NA	TRBV9	TRBJ1-2	NA	TGTGCCAGCAGCGTAGTTGGCGAGGGTGGCTACACCTTC	CASSVVGEGGYTF
NA	TRBV2	TRBJ2-5	TRBD2	TGTGCCAGCAGCCCTGGGAGCGGGGGGGCTAAAGAGACCCAGTACTTC	CASSPGSGGAKETQYF
NA	TRBV7-2	TRBJ1-2	NA	TGTGCCAGCAGCTTTCAGGGGACCCTTGGCTACACCTTC	CASSFQGTLGYTF
NA	TRBV28	TRBJ2-3	TRBD2	TGTGCCAGCACTAGCGGGGCTAGCACAGATACGCAGTATTTT	CASTSGASTDTQYF
NA	TRBV11-2	TRBJ2-7	NA	TGTGCCAGCAGCCTGGACAGACCCTACGAGCAGTACTTC	CASSLDRPYEQYF
NA	TRBV4-3	TRBJ2-5	NA	TGCGCCAGCAGCCCCGAAGGCAGGAAAGAGACCCAGTACTTC	CASSPEGRKETQYF
NA	TRBV5-1	TRBJ1-6	TRBD1	TGCGCCAGCAGCGCGGACAGGGAGAATTCACCCCTCCACTTT	CASSADRENSPLHF
few	TRBV20-1	TRBJ2-7	TRBD1	TGCAGCGGACAGGGGGCCGTCGAGCAGTACTTC	CSGQGAVEQYF
NA	TRBV7-9	TRBJ2-3	NA	TGTGCCAGCAGATGGGGGGAGGCGGCGGATACGCAGTATTTT	CASRWGEAADTQYF
NA	TRBV6-5	TRBJ2-5	NA	TGTGCCAGCAGTTACGGGGGGGCAGGGGAGACCCAGTACTTC	CASSYGGAGETQYF
NA	TRBV11-3	TRBJ2-1	TRBD2	TGTGCCAGCAGCTTACGGACTAGCGGATACAATGAGCAGTTCTTC	CASSLRTSGYNEQFF
NA	TRBV5-4	TRBJ1-1	TRBD1	TGTGCCAGCACCACAGGGGATCGTAGGAACACTGAAGCTTTCTTT	CASTTGDRRNTEAFF
NA	TRBV27	TRBJ1-5	NA	TGTGCCAGCAGCCAATCCCCCGGGACAAGGGCGCAGCCCCAGCATTTT	CASSQSPGTRAQPQHF
NA	TRBV30	TRBJ2-7	TRBD1	TGTGCCTGGAGTAATAGTGGGACAGGGCTTGACGAGCAGTACTTC	CAWSNSGTGLDEQYF
NA	TRBV28	TRBJ2-1	TRBD2	TGTGCCAGCAGTCGTCTCTTAGCGGGGGGGCGTGTTTACAATGAGCAGTTCTTC	CASSRLLAGGRVYNEQFF
NA	TRBV7-9	TRBJ1-1	TRBD1	TGTGCCAGCAGCCGACAGGGTCTCACTGAAGCTTTCTTT	CASSRQGLTEAFF